This TCR beta chain was sequenced in a study of Ad26.COV2.S vaccination and SARS-CoV-2 variants. Study summary: Trial arm assignment for the donor was COV1001 Ad26.COV2.S. Overall study results and limits: The TCR breadth and depth analyses may have understated or missed part of the total T cell responses.

The CDR3 sequence is 16 residues long. V dropped 2 bases and J dropped 3 bases, with 12 bases sitting between them. CDR1 and CDR2 (germline): SGHKS, YYEKEE (reference sequence). Treatment meaning: some 20 received Ad26.COV2.S at low or high dose, single or two shots; several received placebo; per-sample allocation not given. Samples analyzed were those drawn on day 63 after the first vaccine or placebo injection. Assay used: immunoSEQ multiplex PCR; TCRdb lists only in-frame clones, some missing. The sample gives some 340,000 clones, approximately 86% of which show up once; under 2.5% is in the top ten. About this clone itself: Its antigen is unidentified.

The chain joins TRBV5-5 to TRBJ2-6; a possible D gene is TRBD1 (5 bases). Sequencing was performed on peripheral blood, taken in a trial of Ad26.COV2.S vaccine versus placebo. This TCR was recovered from a person between 18 and 65 years old who received the Ad26.COV2.S COVID-19 vaccine or a placebo. The CDR3 nucleotides read TGTGCCAGCAGCTTCGACACAGGTGGTGGGGCCAACGTCCTGACTTTC. Translating gives CASSFDTGGGANVLTF. Together with reference TRBV5-5 and TRBJ2-6, the CDR3 gives the full variable domain: DAGVTQSPTHLIKTRGQQVTLRCSPISGHKSVSWYQQVLGQGPQFIFQYYEKEERGRGNFPDRFSARQFPNYSSELNVNALLLGDSALYLCASSFDTGGGANVLTFGAGSRLTVL.